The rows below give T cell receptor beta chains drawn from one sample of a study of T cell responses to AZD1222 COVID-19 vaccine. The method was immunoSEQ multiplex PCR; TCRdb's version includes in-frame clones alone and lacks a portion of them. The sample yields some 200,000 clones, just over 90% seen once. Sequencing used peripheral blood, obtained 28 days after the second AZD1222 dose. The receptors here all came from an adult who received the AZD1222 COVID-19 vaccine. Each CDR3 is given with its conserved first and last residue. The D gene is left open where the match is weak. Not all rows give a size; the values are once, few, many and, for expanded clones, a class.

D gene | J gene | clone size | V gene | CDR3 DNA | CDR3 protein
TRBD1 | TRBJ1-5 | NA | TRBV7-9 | TGTGCCAGCAGCATGGGGTACCGGGACAGGGACCAGCCCCAGCATTTT | CASSMGYRDRDQPQHF
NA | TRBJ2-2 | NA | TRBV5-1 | TGCGCCAGCAGCTTAAGACACACCGGGGAGCTGTTTTTT | CASSLRHTGELFF
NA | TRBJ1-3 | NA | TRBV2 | TGTGCCAGCAGTGCCTGGGGGGGGCGAGGAAACACCATATATTTT | CASSAWGGRGNTIYF
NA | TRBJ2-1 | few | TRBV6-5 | TGTGCCAGCAGCCCAGGCGGTTTCCGCCCGGCTGAGCAGTTCTTC | CASSPGGFRPAEQFF
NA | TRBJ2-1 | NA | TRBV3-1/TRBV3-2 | TGTGCCAGCAGCCCCCCTACCGCAGTTTACAATGAGCAGTTCTTC | CASSPPTAVYNEQFF
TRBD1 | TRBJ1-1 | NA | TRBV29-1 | TGCAGCGCCAGTGACAGGGGGCAGAACACTGAAGCTTTCTTT | CSASDRGQNTEAFF
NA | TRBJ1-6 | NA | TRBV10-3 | TGTGCCATCAGTGAAGTCAGCTATAATTCACCCCTCCACTTT | CAISEVSYNSPLHF
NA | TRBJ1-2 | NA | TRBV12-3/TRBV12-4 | TGTGCCAGCAGCCCCAGAGAGATCTATGGCTACACCTTC | CASSPREIYGYTF
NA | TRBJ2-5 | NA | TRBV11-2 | TGTGCCAGCAGCTTGAGAGGGGGGGCGAATGGGGAGACCCAGTACTTC | CASSLRGGANGETQYF
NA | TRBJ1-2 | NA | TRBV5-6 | TGTGCCAGCAGCTTGCGGGGGCTCTATGGCTACACCTTC | CASSLRGLYGYTF
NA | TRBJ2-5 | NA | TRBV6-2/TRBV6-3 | TGTGCCAGCAGCACTGGTGATAAGGCCCGTAGGGAGACCCAGTACTTC | CASSTGDKARRETQYF
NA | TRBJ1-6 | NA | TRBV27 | TGTGCCAGCAGTTTATACCCCGGGGGGAATTCACCCCTCCACTTT | CASSLYPGGNSPLHF
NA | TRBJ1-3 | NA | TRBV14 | TGTGCCAGCAGCCACAAGTCCGGACTCTCTGGAAACACCATATATTTT | CASSHKSGLSGNTIYF
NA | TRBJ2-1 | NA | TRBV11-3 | TGTGCCAGCAGCTTAGGGGGCGGGGGCGCCCATCGGGAGCAGTTCTTC | CASSLGGGGAHREQFF
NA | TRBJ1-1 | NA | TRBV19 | TGTGCCAGTAGTATTCACACTATGAACACTGAAGCTTTCTTT | CASSIHTMNTEAFF
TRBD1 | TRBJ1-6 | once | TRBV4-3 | TGCGCCAGCAGCCAAGCCCTAGGGGGCGACTATAATTCACCCCTCCACTTT | CASSQALGGDYNSPLHF
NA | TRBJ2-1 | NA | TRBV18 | TGTGCCAGCGCCCAGGGCTGGGGCAATGAGCAGTTCTTC | CASAQGWGNEQFF
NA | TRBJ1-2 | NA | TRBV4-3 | TGCGCCAGCAGCCAAGATCGGAAAACATCTGTGGGGTATGGGTACACCTTC | CASSQDRKTSVGYGYTF
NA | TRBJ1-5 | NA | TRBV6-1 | TGTGCCAGCAGTGAAGCCGCTGATAATCAGCCCCAGCATTTT | CASSEAADNQPQHF
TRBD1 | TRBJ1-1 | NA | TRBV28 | TGTGCCAGCAGTCTACCGGGACAGGGATCAGCTTTCTTT | CASSLPGQGSAFF
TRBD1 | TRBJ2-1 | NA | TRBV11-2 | TGTGCCAGCAGCTTACCATGGACAGGCTCCGTGATAAATGAGCAGTTCTTC | CASSLPWTGSVINEQFF
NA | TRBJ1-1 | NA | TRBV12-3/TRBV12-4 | TGTGCCAGCAGTTTAGAGGCGTACACTGAAGCTTTCTTT | CASSLEAYTEAFF
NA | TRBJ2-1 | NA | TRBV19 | TGTGCCAGTAGTCGTCCGGTGACGATGACTTACAATGAGCAGTTCTTC | CASSRPVTMTYNEQFF
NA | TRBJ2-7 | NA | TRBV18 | TGTGCCAGCTCACCAAGGACCGACACGAGCTCCTACGAGCAGTACTTC | CASSPRTDTSSYEQYF
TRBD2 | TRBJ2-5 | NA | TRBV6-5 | TGTGCCAGCAGTTATAAGACTAGCGGTGCGGGGTCGACCCAGTACTTC | CASSYKTSGAGSTQYF
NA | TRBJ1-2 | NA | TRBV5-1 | TGCGCCAGCAGCTTGGGGACTATTAGAAACTATGGCTACACCTTC | CASSLGTIRNYGYTF
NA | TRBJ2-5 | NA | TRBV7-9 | TGTGCCAGCAGCTTGACAGTGGGCGAGACCCAGTACTTC | CASSLTVGETQYF
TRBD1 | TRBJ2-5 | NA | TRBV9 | TGTGCCAGCAGCTCAACCGGGACAGGGTCGGCCCAGTACTTC | CASSSTGTGSAQYF
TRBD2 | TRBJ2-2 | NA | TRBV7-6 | TGTGCCAGCAGCGTAGTAGCGGGAGTTGACACCGGGGAGCTGTTTTTT | CASSVVAGVDTGELFF
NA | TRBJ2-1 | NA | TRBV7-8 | TGTGCCAGCACCCCAGGGAGCCGAGGGGATGAGCAGTTCTTC | CASTPGSRGDEQFF
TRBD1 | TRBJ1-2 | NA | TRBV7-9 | TGTGCCAGCAGCTTCCCGGGACAGGGAGGGGGCTACACCTTC | CASSFPGQGGGYTF
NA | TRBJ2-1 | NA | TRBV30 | TGTGCTTCTAGAGAGGTTTACTCATACAATGAGCAGTTCTTC | CASREVYSYNEQFF
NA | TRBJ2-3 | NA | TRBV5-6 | TGTGCCAGCAGCATCACTTATACAGATACGCAGTATTTT | CASSITYTDTQYF
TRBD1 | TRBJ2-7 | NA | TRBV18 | TGTGCCAGCTCACCTCCCGGGACAGGAGTTTACGAGCAGTACTTC | CASSPPGTGVYEQYF
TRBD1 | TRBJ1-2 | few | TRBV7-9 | TGTGCCAGCAGCTTAAGTGTTCGAGGGACAGCCGGCTACACCTTC | CASSLSVRGTAGYTF
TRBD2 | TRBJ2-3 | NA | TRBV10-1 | TGCGCCAGCAGTAGGGCGGGGGTCACAGATACGCAGTATTTT | CASSRAGVTDTQYF
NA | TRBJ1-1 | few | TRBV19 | TGTGCCAGTGGGACGCAGGGGCTGAACACTGAAGCTTTCTTT | CASGTQGLNTEAFF
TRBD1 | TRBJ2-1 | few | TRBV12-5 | TGTGCTAGTGGCCCCGGGACAGGGATGCGCAATGAGCAGTTCTTC | CASGPGTGMRNEQFF
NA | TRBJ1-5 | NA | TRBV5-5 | TGTGCCAGCAGCTTGTCCGGGGGGCACAATCAGCCCCAGCATTTT | CASSLSGGHNQPQHF
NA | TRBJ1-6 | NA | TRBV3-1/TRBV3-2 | TGTGCCAGCAGCCAAGTGGCACAGGGACGGGGTAATTCACCCCTCCACTTT | CASSQVAQGRGNSPLHF
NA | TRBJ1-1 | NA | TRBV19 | TGTGCCAGTAGTATAGATGATTGGGGGACCCCTGAAGCTTTCTTT | CASSIDDWGTPEAFF
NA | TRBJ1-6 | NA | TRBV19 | TGTGCCAGCCAGGGAGTGCTTAATTCACCCCTCCACTTT | CASQGVLNSPLHF
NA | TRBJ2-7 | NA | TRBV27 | TGTGCCAGCAGTTTAAGGCGGGCGGGGTTCGTGGAGCAGTACTTC | CASSLRRAGFVEQYF
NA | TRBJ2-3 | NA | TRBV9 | TGTGCCAGCAGCCCTACTCTATGGGGCAGTAGCACAGATACGCAGTATTTT | CASSPTLWGSSTDTQYF
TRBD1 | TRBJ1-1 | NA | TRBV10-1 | TGCGCCACCCCTACATGGGGGGACAGGGACTTAAACACTGAAGCTTTCTTT | CATPTWGDRDLNTEAFF
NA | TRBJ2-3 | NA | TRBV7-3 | TGTGCCAGCAGCTTCTTATGGGATACGCAGTATTTT | CASSFLWDTQYF
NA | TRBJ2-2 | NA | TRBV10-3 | TGTGCCATCAATAACAGGCAGAACACCGGGGAGCTGTTTTTT | CAINNRQNTGELFF
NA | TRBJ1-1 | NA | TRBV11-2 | TGTGCCAGCAGCCCGGGGGCTGACAGGCGGAGACCAAACACTGAAGCTTTCTTT | CASSPGADRRRPNTEAFF
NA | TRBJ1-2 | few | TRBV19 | TGTGCCAGTAGTACCTTCCAGGGTAGTAATGGCTACACCTTC | CASSTFQGSNGYTF
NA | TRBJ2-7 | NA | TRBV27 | TGTGCCAGCAGAAGATCATCAATGGCCCAGATCCACGAGCAGTACTTC | CASRRSSMAQIHEQYF
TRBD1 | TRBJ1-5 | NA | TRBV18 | TGTGCCAGCTCATCCAAACAGGGGACGGAAGGCAATCAGCCCCAGCATTTT | CASSSKQGTEGNQPQHF
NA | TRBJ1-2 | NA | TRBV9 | TGTGCCAGCAGATCGACCACAGGGCCGATAGCTCGTGGCTACACCTTC | CASRSTTGPIARGYTF
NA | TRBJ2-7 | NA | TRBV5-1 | TGCGCCAGCAGCTTGGTGGGGAACTACGAGCAGTACTTC | CASSLVGNYEQYF
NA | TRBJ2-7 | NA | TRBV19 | TGTGCCAGTTCCCTCTTTGGCTCCTACGAGCAGTACTTC | CASSLFGSYEQYF
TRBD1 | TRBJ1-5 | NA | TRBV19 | TGTGCCAGTAGTATCAGGGGGGGGGATCAGCCCCAGCATTTT | CASSIRGGDQPQHF
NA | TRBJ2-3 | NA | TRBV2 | TGTGCCAGCAGCCGGGAGTCTGTAGATACGCAGTATTTT | CASSRESVDTQYF
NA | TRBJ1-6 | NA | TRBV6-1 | TGTGCCAGCAGTGAATCTGGCATTTCACCCCTCCACTTT | CASSESGISPLHF
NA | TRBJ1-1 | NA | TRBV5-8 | TGTGCCAGCCCGGGGGGCATGAGGACTGAAGCTTTCTTT | CASPGGMRTEAFF
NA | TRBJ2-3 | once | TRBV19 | TGTGCCAGTAGTATAGTGGGCAGGGCGCCAGATACGCAGTATTTT | CASSIVGRAPDTQYF